Listed below are T cell receptor beta chains from one sample, sequenced in a study of regulatory T cells in long-lasting Graves disease. From the multiplex PCR reads, TCRdb called clonotypes with MiXCR, one entry per CDR3 protein. The sample contains approximately 400,000 distinct CDR3 sequences, about 14% of which appear only once. Here the sequenced sample was peripheral blood mononuclear cells (PBMCs), taken at new diagnosis, from a patient treated with antithyroid drugs. The receptors stem from a female donor with Graves disease. Both conserved end residues are part of each CDR3.

J	V	CDR3
TRBJ2-2	TRBV7-2	CASSHPPGELFF
TRBJ2-5	TRBV11-2	CASSLWDRDQTQYF
TRBJ1-2	TRBV7-9	CASSLKGGKLYENYGYTF
TRBJ2-3	TRBV27	CASSSGQERTDTQYF
TRBJ1-2	TRBV4-3	CASSQDTTRGGYTF
TRBJ2-2	TRBV5-1	CASSFSDSNTGELFF
TRBJ2-1	TRBV6-9	CASSYKRVRAEGEQFF
TRBJ1-1	TRBV27	CASKTGTGNTEAFF
TRBJ2-7	TRBV4-1	CASSHRTGLLYEQYF
TRBJ2-1	TRBV29-1	CSVEDRTTSGSRNEQFF
TRBJ2-2	TRBV9	CASSATETGVFLGTGELFF
TRBJ2-5	TRBV2	CASSGQETQYF
TRBJ2-7	TRBV27	CASSPSSGVRYEQYF
TRBJ1-2	TRBV4-1	CASSQAGASYGYTF
TRBJ1-5	TRBV6-1	CASSKRAGNQPQHF
TRBJ2-5	TRBV27	CASSLSPLAGLRETQYF
TRBJ2-7	TRBV27	CASSWTGPGYEQYF